The T cell receptor beta chain described here comes from a study of chemoradiotherapy in HPV16-positive cancers. Overall study results and limits: Non-HPV-specific T cells did not expand in tumors during treatment, whereas candidate HPV-specific clones and E7-related motifs did. HPV-specific T cells were functionally defined from only two HPV16-positive patients.

TCRdb keeps only in-frame clones here, not all; method: immunoSEQ multiplex PCR. The sample carries under 8,000 clones, 71% recorded once. The CDR3 is 14 amino acids. Trimming shortened V by 5 bases and J by 0 bases, and 8 bases separated the two germline ends. Germline loops: CDR1 SEHNR, CDR2 FQNEAQ (reference sequence). In regard to this clone: The antigen is unknown.

Sequenced here: tumor tissue, sampled from a patient who underwent chemoradiotherapy. The V gene is TRBV7-9, the J gene TRBJ1-3; possibly TRBD1 for D (6 bases). The TCR comes from a human donor with HPV-associated anogenital cancer. The CDR3 spells CASSPDSSGNTIYF. CDR3 sequence (DNA): TGTGCCAGCAGCCCGGACAGCTCTGGAAACACCATATATTTT. The complete variable domain, with remaining parts taken from reference TRBV7-9 and TRBJ1-3, reads DTGVSQNPRHKITKRGQNVTFRCDPISEHNRLYWYRQTLGQGPEFLTYFQNEAQLEKSRLLSDRFSAERPKGSFSTLEIQRTEQGDSAMYLCASSPDSSGNTIYFGEGSWLTVV.